Following are 29 T cell receptor beta chains from one sample sequenced in a study of cytomegalovirus exposure and HLA in healthy donors. Use of 60 Vbeta and 13 Jbeta primers characterized the PCR. Clones were sequenced by immunoSEQ multiplex PCR, and TCRdb holds only the in-frame ones, with some missing. Counted here are approximately 37,000 clones, about 80% occurring once; the ten biggest clones make up roughly 5.6%. Input material: PBMCs. The source is a male donor in good health and CMV-seronegative.

The rearrangement joins TRBV5-1 to TRBJ2-2; 11 bases align to TRBD2. The CDR3 consists of 16 residues. After removal of 3 bases from V and 3 bases from J, the junction contained 4 bases not matched to a gene. Germline CDR1 reads SGHRS; CDR2 reads YFSETQ. CDR3 sequence reads: CASSSLAGVDTGELFF. The DNA of the CDR3 is TGCGCCAGCAGCTCACTAGCGGGAGTTGACACCGGGGAGCTGTTTTTT.

The rearrangement uses TRBV30 and TRBJ1-6; tentatively, D is TRBD1 (6 bases). Trimming took 5 bases from V and 11 from J, leaving 16 bases between them. The V gene's germline CDR1 is GTSNPN and CDR2 SVGIG (reference sequence). The CDR3 consists of 13 residues. CDR3 bases: TGTGCCTGGTCCACGGCAGGGGATACACCCCTCCACTTT. As protein: CAWSTAGDTPLHF.

The gene calls are TRBV7-9 and TRBJ2-7; no clear D gene. This CDR3 spans 12 amino acids. The germline CDR1 and CDR2 sequences are SEHNR and FQNEAQ (reference sequence). The V end was cut by 4 bases, the J end by 2 bases, with 6 bases between. In nucleotides, the CDR3 is TGTGCCAGCAGCTCGTCAGCCTACGAGCAGTACTTC. It specifies CASSSSAYEQYF.

The chain joins TRBV5-6 to TRBJ1-2; D remains unclear. The CDR3 is 15 residues long. The V end was cut by 0 bases, the J end by 0 bases, with 9 bases between. Germline CDR1 is SGHDT and CDR2 is YYEEEE. The CDR3 bases are TGTGCCAGCAGCTTGGCAGGAATAACTAACTATGGCTACACCTTC. Translated: CASSLAGITNYGYTF.

The chain is built from TRBV4-1 and TRBJ1-6, with no clear D. Germline V gene data show CDR1 as MGHRA and CDR2 as YSYEKL. This CDR3 has 16 residues. The V end was cut by 1 base, the J end by 10 bases, with 17 bases between. The CDR3 is CASSQAPVPGISPLHF. For the CDR3, the DNA is TGCGCCAGCAGCCAAGCCCCAGTCCCCGGGATATCACCCCTCCACTTT.

Regarding this clone: The junction departs from the called germline gene at one end, perhaps through a read error. The V call is TRBV2, the J call TRBJ2-5; D perhaps matches TRBD2 (5 bases). The CDR3 spans 11 residues. Germline-derived CDR1 and CDR2 are SNHLY and FYNNEI. CDR3 region: CASSRLGGRNF. In nucleotides, the CDR3 is TGTGCCAGCAGCCGCCTTGGCGGGCGTAACTTC. The full variable domain, its missing parts supplied by reference TRBV2 and TRBJ2-5, is EPEVTQTPSHQVTQMGQEVILRCVPISNHLYFYWYRQILGQKVEFLVSFYNNEISEKSEIFDDQFSVERPDGSNFTLKIRSTKLEDSAMYFCASSRLGGRNFGPGTRLLVL.

The rearrangement joins TRBV7-9 to TRBJ2-7, with D maybe TRBD1 (6 bases). Trimming took off 1 base at V and 3 bases at J, with 13 bases between the two ends. This CDR3 has 15 amino acids. Germline assignment: CDR1 SEHNR and CDR2 FQNEAQ (reference sequence). As DNA, the CDR3 is TGTGCCAGCAGCTTAGGCCCCGGACAGAACTACGAGCAGTACTTC. Encoded protein: CASSLGPGQNYEQYF.

Only a few counts were recorded for this clone. The chain is built from TRBV29-1 and TRBJ1-4; 7 nucleotides align to TRBD1. The germline V gene has CDR1 SQVTM and CDR2 ANQGSEA. This CDR3 comprises 13 residues. With V trimmed by 5 bases and J by 4 bases, 4 bases remained unmatched. CDR3 loop: CSVRTGDNEKLFF. The CDR3, as DNA: TGCAGCGTTCGGACAGGTGATAATGAAAAACTGTTTTTT. The whole variable domain, filled in from reference TRBV29-1 and TRBJ1-4, reads SAVISQKPSRDICQRGTSLTIQCQVDSQVTMMFWYRQQPGQSLTLIATANQGSEATYESGFVIDKFPISRPNLTFSTLTVSNMSPEDSSIYLCSVRTGDNEKLFFGSGTQLSVL.

This chain uses TRBV6-1 with TRBJ1-2; D is unclear. The CDR3 has 13 amino acids. Trimming left V 2 bases short and J 8 bases short, with 12 bases between. The V gene's germline CDR1 is MNHNS and CDR2 SASEGT. CDR3 protein: CASSESGLGGYTF. Written as DNA, the CDR3 is TGTGCCAGCAGTGAAAGCGGGCTTGGGGGCTACACCTTC.

This clone was detected only once. The rearrangement uses TRBV5-1 and TRBJ2-5; 7 nucleotides line up with TRBD2. With V trimmed by 5 bases and J by 2 bases, 6 bases remained unmatched. CDR3 length: 14 residues. Germline V lookup: CDR1 SGHRS, CDR2 YFSETQ. The CDR3 DNA reads as TGCGCCAGCAGGGGAAGCGGGGCTCAAGAGACCCAGTACTTC. It encodes CASRGSGAQETQYF.

The J gene is TRBJ2-5, the V gene TRBV13, with D possibly being TRBD1 (6 bases). V was pared by 4 bases and J by 13 bases, with 19 bases between. The germline V gene has CDR1 PRHDT and CDR2 FYEKMQ (reference sequence). The CDR3 has 13 amino acids. The CDR3 here is CASSYRDNAVLYF. CDR3 sequence (DNA): TGTGCCAGCAGCTACCGGGACAACGCTGTTCTGTACTTC.

The sample holds a few counts of this clone. The chain employs TRBV5-1 and TRBJ1-3; the D gene is possibly TRBD1 (5 bases). V was shortened by 3 bases and J by 0 bases, with 10 bases between the two germline ends. This CDR3 has 15 residues. Germline loops: CDR1 SGHRS, CDR2 YFSETQ. The CDR3 sequence: CASSSGTASGNTIYF. For the CDR3, the DNA is TGCGCCAGCAGCTCCGGGACTGCCTCTGGAAACACCATATATTTT.

The J gene is TRBJ1-1, the V gene TRBV15, with 11 bases that match TRBD1. With 3 bases clipped from V and 3 bases from J, the junction kept 6 bases outside the gene matches. Germline values: CDR1 LNHNV, CDR2 YYDKDF (reference sequence). This CDR3 has 16 amino acids. CDR3 nucleotide sequence: TGTGCCACCAGCAGGGACAGGGGGCTGGGGGACACTGAAGCTTTCTTT. It is translated as CATSRDRGLGDTEAFF.

The V gene is TRBV9, the J gene TRBJ2-6; no definite D call. V gave up 3 bases and J gave up 0 bases, with 4 bases separating them. From germline, CDR1 is SGDLS and CDR2 YYNGEE. The CDR3 spans 14 residues. The CDR3 spells CASSGLSGANVLTF. CDR3 nucleotides: TGTGCCAGCAGCGGGCTCTCTGGGGCCAACGTCCTGACTTTC.

The chain employs TRBV15 and TRBJ1-5, with D maybe TRBD1 (5 bases). CDR1 and CDR2 (germline): LNHNV, YYDKDF (reference sequence). The CDR3 loop spans 14 amino acids. Trimming took off 4 bases at V and 2 bases at J, with 9 bases between the two ends. CDR3 sequence: CATSISRGNQPQHF. The CDR3 nucleotides are TGTGCCACCAGCATCAGCAGGGGCAATCAGCCCCAGCATTTT. Together with reference TRBV15 and TRBJ1-5, the CDR3 gives the full variable domain: DAMVIQNPRYQVTQFGKPVTLSCSQTLNHNVMYWYQQKSSQAPKLLFHYYDKDFNNEADTPDNFQSRRPNTSFCFLDIRSPGLGDTAMYLCATSISRGNQPQHFGDGTRLSIL.

V gene TRBV28 combines with J gene TRBJ2-5; 9 bases are shared with TRBD2. Trimming took 4 bases from V and 7 from J; bases not matched to a gene: 16. Germline CDR1 is MDHEN and CDR2 is SYDVKM. This CDR3 region has 17 residues. CDR3 protein: CASSSTGLATPVGTQYF. CDR3 bases: TGTGCCAGCAGTTCTACAGGACTAGCGACCCCGGTTGGGACCCAGTACTTC.

The chain joins TRBV30 to TRBJ1-2; no clear D gene. CDR1 and CDR2 (germline): GTSNPN, SVGIG (reference sequence). This CDR3 comprises 12 residues. The V gene lost 1 base and the J gene lost 3 bases, with 6 bases spanning the gap. CDR3 in DNA: TGTGCCTGGAGTGCCGTATACTATGGCTACACCTTC. This sequence encodes CAWSAVYYGYTF.

The chain uses TRBV28 and TRBJ2-7, with 7 nucleotides matching TRBD1. V shed 5 bases and J 3 bases; nucleotides not matched to a gene: 4. Looked up from germline, CDR1 is MDHEN and CDR2 is SYDVKM. The CDR3 spans 13 residues. In DNA, the CDR3 is TGTGCCAGCAGTGCCGGGACAGACTACGAGCAGTACTTC. Translation gives CASSAGTDYEQYF.

The rearrangement uses TRBV28 and TRBJ2-3; D remains unclear. Germline assignment: CDR1 MDHEN and CDR2 SYDVKM. The CDR3 is 12 amino acids. The germline V and J ends were trimmed by 6 bases and 2 bases, with 6 bases remaining between them. The CDR3 spells CASSQNTDTQYF. The CDR3 DNA reads as TGTGCCAGCAGCCAGAACACAGATACGCAGTATTTT.

The genes are TRBV9 and TRBJ1-2, with 7 bases identical to TRBD1. From germline, CDR1 is SGDLS and CDR2 YYNGEE. The CDR3 length is 15 residues. Trimming cost V 4 bases and J 0 bases; bases outside gene matches: 6. The CDR3 protein is CASSLRTGANYGYTF. The CDR3 DNA follows: TGTGCCAGCAGCCTAAGAACAGGGGCTAACTATGGCTACACCTTC. Combining the CDR3 with reference TRBV9 and TRBJ1-2 gives the whole variable domain DSGVTQTPKHLITATGQRVTLRCSPRSGDLSVYWYQQSLDQGLQFLIQYYNGEERAKGNILERFSAQQFPDLHSELNLSSLELGDSALYFCASSLRTGANYGYTFGSGTRLTVV.

This chain connects TRBV2 to TRBJ1-3; D not resolved. The V end was cut by 0 bases, the J end by 0 bases, with 3 bases between. This CDR3 is built from 14 residues. Germline CDR1 SNHLY, CDR2 FYNNEI. CDR3 in amino acids: CASSEAYSGNTIYF. In DNA form, the CDR3 reads TGTGCCAGCAGTGAAGCGTACTCTGGAAACACCATATATTTT. Full variable domain (outside the CDR3, taken from reference TRBV2 and TRBJ1-3): EPEVTQTPSHQVTQMGQEVILRCVPISNHLYFYWYRQILGQKVEFLVSFYNNEISEKSEIFDDQFSVERPDGSNFTLKIRSTKLEDSAMYFCASSEAYSGNTIYFGEGSWLTVV.

This rearrangement joins TRBV30 to TRBJ1-1; D gene uncertain. V lost 2 bases to trimming and J lost 1 base, with 5 bases between them. Germline V gene lookup returns CDR1 GTSNPN and CDR2 SVGIG (reference sequence). The length of the CDR3 is 12 residues. CDR3 protein: CAWSIWNTEAFF. DNA of the CDR3: TGTGCCTGGAGTATCTGGAACACTGAAGCTTTCTTT.

The chain is built from TRBV19 and TRBJ1-1; D possibly corresponds to TRBD1 (5 bases). The V and J ends lost 6 bases and 4 bases respectively, with 21 bases between them. There are 16 residues in the CDR3. Germline CDR1 is LNHDA and CDR2 is SQIVND (reference sequence). This chain's CDR3 is CASSILYAGYGTEAFF. The CDR3, as DNA: TGTGCCAGTAGCATCCTGTACGCAGGGTATGGCACTGAAGCTTTCTTT. The whole variable domain, remainder taken from reference TRBV19 and TRBJ1-1, is DGGITQSPKYLFRKEGQNVTLSCEQNLNHDAMYWYRQDPGQGLRLIYYSQIVNDFQKGDIAEGYSVSREKKESFPLTVTSAQKNPTAFYLCASSILYAGYGTEAFFGQGTRLTVV.

The rearrangement uses TRBV2 and TRBJ2-1, with TRBD2 matching 10 bases. Trimming removed 5 bases from V and 0 bases from J; junction bases left unmatched: 7. This CDR3 spans 17 amino acids. CDR1 is SNHLY, CDR2 FYNNEI, per germline. CDR3 bases: TGTGCCAGCAGTTCCCGGACTAGCGGACTCTCCTACAATGAGCAGTTCTTC. It yields the protein CASSSRTSGLSYNEQFF.

This chain connects TRBV30 to TRBJ1-5, with 12 bases matching TRBD1. The CDR3 extends over 14 amino acids. Germline V gene lookup returns CDR1 GTSNPN and CDR2 SVGIG (reference sequence). Germline trimming cut 5 bases from V and 3 bases from J; bases unmatched to any gene: 2. Here the CDR3 reads CAWGTGGLNQPQHF. The CDR3 DNA follows: TGTGCCTGGGGGACAGGGGGCCTCAATCAGCCCCAGCATTTT.

The sample holds one count of this clone. This rearrangement joins TRBV30 to TRBJ1-5, with 7 bases that match TRBD1. Germline CDR1 is GTSNPN and CDR2 is SVGIG (reference sequence). This CDR3 comprises 14 residues. The junction had 4 bases not matched to a gene; V was cut back by 1 base and J by 4 bases. This CDR3 is CAWSGDSTNQPQHF. The CDR3 DNA sequence: TGTGCCTGGAGTGGGGACAGCACTAATCAGCCCCAGCATTTT.

This rearrangement joins TRBV2 to TRBJ1-3, with D unresolved. V gave up 9 bases and J gave up 2 bases, with 5 bases separating them. Germline CDR1 reads SNHLY; CDR2 reads FYNNEI. This CDR3 is built from 11 residues. The CDR3 DNA is TGTGCCAGGGAGGCTGGAAACACCATATATTTT. Translated, it gives CAREAGNTIYF. Using reference TRBV2 and TRBJ1-3 for the parts outside the CDR3, the full variable domain is EPEVTQTPSHQVTQMGQEVILRCVPISNHLYFYWYRQILGQKVEFLVSFYNNEISEKSEIFDDQFSVERPDGSNFTLKIRSTKLEDSAMYFCAREAGNTIYFGEGSWLTVV.

The chain employs TRBV9 and TRBJ2-1; TRBD2 matches at 9 bases. The J segment lost 7 bases and the V segment lost 6 bases, leaving 2 bases of the junction unmatched. The germline gives CDR1 SGDLS, CDR2 YYNGEE. This CDR3 contains 12 residues. CDR3: CASKGLANEQFF. The CDR3 nucleotides are TGTGCCAGCAAGGGACTAGCAAATGAGCAGTTCTTC.

The gene calls are TRBV12-5 and TRBJ2-5; 9 positions agree with TRBD1. This CDR3 region has 14 residues. V shed 6 bases and J 5 bases; nucleotides not matched to a gene: 7. CDR1 is LGHNT and CDR2 is FRNRAP in the germline V gene. DNA for the CDR3: TGTGCTAGTGGCACCACAGGGGGCGCGGAGACCCAGTACTTC. Its translation: CASGTTGGAETQYF.